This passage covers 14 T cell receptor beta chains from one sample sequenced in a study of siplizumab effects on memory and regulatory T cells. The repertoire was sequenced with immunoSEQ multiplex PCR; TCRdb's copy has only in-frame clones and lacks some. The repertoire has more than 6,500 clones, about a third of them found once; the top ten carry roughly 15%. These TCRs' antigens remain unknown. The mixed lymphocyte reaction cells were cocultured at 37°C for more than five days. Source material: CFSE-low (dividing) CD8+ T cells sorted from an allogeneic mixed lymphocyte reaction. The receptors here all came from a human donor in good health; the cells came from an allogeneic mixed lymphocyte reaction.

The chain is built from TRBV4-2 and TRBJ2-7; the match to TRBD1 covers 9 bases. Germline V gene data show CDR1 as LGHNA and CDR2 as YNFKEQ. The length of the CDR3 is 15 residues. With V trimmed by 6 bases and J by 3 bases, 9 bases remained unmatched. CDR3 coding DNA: TGTGCCAGCAGACCCACGGGACAGGGAGGCTACGAGCAGTACTTC. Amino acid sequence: CASRPTGQGGYEQYF.

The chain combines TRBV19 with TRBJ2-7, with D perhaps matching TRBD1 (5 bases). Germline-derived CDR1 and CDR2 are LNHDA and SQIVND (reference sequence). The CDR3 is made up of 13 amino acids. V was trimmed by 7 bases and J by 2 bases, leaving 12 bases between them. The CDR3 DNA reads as TGTGCCAGTATGGACATTGGAACCTACGAGCAGTACTTC. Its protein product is CASMDIGTYEQYF.

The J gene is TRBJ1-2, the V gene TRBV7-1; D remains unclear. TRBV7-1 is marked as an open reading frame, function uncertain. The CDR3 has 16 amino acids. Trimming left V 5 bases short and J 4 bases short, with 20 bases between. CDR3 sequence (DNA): TGTGCCAGCAGCCAAATCCGCGAGGGAAAGACCTATGGCTACACCTTC. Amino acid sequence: CASSQIREGKTYGYTF.

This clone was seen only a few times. CDR3 loop: CASNLAGGRETQYF. The CDR3 DNA is TGCGCCAGCAATCTAGCGGGAGGGAGAGAGACCCAGTACTTC. The chain is built from TRBV5-1 and TRBJ2-5, with TRBD2 matching over 12 bases. Germline CDR1 SGHRS, CDR2 YFSETQ. This CDR3 is built from 14 residues. After removal of 6 bases from V and 4 bases from J, the junction contained 4 bases not matched to a gene.

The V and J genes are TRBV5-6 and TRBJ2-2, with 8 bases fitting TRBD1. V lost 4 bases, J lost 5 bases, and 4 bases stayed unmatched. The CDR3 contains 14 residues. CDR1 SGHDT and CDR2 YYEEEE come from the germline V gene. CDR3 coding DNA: TGTGCCAGCAGCCCGACAGGGGTGACCGGGGAGCTGTTTTTT. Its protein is CASSPTGVTGELFF.

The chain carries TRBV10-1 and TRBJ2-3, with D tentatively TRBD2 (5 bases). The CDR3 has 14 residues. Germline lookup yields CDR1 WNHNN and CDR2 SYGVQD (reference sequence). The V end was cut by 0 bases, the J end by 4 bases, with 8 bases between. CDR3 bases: TGCGCCAGCAGTGAGTCCGGACTGGCAGATACGCAGTATTTT. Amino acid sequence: CASSESGLADTQYF.

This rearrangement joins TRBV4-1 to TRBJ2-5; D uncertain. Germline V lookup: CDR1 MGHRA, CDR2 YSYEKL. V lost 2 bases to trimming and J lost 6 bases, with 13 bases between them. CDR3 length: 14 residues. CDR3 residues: CASSQKVSWQTQYF. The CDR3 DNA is TGCGCCAGCAGCCAAAAGGTATCCTGGCAGACCCAGTACTTC.

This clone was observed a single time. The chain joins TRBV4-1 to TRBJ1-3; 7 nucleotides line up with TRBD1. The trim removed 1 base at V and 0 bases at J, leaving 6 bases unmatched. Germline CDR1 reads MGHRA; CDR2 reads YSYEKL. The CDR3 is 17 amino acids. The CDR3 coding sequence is TGCGCCAGCAGCCAAGTTGGGACAGCCTTCTCTGGAAACACCATATATTTT. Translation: CASSQVGTAFSGNTIYF.

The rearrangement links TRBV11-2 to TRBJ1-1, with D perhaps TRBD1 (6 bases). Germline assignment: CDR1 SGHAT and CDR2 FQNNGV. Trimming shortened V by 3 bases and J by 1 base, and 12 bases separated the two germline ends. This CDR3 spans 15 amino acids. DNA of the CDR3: TGTGCCAGCAGCTTTGGGGGGCCTGCGAACACTGAAGCTTTCTTT. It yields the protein CASSFGGPANTEAFF. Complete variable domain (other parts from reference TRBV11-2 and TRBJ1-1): EAGVAQSPRYKIIEKRQSVAFWCNPISGHATLYWYQQILGQGPKLLIQFQNNGVVDDSQLPKDRFSAERLKGVDSTLKIQPAKLEDSAVYLCASSFGGPANTEAFFGQGTRLTVV.

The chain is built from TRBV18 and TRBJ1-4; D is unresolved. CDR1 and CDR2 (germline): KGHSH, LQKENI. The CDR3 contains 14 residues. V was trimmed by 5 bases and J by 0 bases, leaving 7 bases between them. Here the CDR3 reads CASSGTTTNEKLFF. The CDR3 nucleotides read TGTGCCAGCTCAGGAACGACAACTAATGAAAAACTGTTTTTT.

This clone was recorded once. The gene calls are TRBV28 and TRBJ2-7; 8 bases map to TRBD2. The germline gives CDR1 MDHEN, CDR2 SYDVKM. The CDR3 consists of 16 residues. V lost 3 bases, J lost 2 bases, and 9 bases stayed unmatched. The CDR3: CASSFVGGRRTYEQYF. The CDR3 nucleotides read TGTGCCAGCAGTTTTGTGGGCGGGAGGCGAACCTACGAGCAGTACTTC. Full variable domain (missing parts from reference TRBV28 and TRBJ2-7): DVKVTQSSRYLVKRTGEKVFLECVQDMDHENMFWYRQDPGLGLRLIYFSYDVKMKEKGDIPEGYSVSREKKERFSLILESASTNQTSMYLCASSFVGGRRTYEQYFGPGTRLTVT.

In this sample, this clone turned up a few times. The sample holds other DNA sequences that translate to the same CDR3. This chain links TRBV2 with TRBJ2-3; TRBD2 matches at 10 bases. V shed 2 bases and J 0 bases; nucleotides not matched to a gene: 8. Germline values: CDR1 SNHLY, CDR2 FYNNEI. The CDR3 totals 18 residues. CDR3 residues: CASSEFVGLAASTDTQYF. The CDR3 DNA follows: TGTGCCAGCAGTGAATTCGTAGGACTAGCGGCTAGCACAGATACGCAGTATTTT.

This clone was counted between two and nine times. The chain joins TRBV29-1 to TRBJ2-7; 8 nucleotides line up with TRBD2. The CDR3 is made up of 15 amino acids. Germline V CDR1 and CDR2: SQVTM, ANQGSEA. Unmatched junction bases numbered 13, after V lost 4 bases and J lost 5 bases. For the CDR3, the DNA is TGCAGCGTTGTCTACAGCCAGCGGGAGTCCAACGAGCAGTACTTC. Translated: CSVVYSQRESNEQYF.

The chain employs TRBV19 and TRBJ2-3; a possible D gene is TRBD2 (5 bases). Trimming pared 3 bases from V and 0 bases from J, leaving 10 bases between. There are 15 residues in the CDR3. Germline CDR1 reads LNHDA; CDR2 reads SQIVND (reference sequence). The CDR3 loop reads CASSILGGSTDTQYF. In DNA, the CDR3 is TGTGCCAGTAGTATTTTGGGCGGGAGCACAGATACGCAGTATTTT.